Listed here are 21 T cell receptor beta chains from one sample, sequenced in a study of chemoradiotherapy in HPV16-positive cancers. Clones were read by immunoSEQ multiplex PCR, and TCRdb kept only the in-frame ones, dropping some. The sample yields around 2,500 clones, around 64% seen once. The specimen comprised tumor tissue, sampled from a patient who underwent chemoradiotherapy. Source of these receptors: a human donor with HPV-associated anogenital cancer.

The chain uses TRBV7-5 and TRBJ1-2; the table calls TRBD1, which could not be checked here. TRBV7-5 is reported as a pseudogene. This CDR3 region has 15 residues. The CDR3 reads CVRSSATGGDYGYTF. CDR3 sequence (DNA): TGTGTCAGAAGCTCTGCGACAGGGGGAGACTATGGCTACACCTTC.

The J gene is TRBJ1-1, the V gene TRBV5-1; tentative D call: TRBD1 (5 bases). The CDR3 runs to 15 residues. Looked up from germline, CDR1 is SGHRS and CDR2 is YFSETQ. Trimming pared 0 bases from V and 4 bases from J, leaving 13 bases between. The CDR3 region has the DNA TGCGCCAGCAGCTTGGCAGCCAGGGTGTCCACTGAAGCTTTCTTT. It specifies CASSLAARVSTEAFF.

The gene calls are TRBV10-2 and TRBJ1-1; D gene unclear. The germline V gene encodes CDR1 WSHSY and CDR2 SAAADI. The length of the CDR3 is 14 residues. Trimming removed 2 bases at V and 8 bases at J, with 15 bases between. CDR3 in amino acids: CASSEARGLREAFF. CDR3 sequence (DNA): TGCGCCAGCAGTGAGGCACGTGGGCTCAGGGAAGCTTTCTTT.

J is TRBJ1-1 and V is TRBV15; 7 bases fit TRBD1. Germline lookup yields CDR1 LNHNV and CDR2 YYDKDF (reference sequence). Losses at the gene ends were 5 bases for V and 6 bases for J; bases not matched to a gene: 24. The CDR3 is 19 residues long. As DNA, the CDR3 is TGTGCCACCAGCCACGACAGGGTCGGGGCACTGGGGTCAAGCTCTGAAGCTTTCTTT. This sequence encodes CATSHDRVGALGSSSEAFF.

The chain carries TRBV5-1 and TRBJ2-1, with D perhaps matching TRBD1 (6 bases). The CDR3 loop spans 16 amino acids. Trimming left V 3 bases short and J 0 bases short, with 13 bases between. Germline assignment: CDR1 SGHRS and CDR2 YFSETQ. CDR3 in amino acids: CASSWTLRGSYNEQFF. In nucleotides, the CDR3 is TGCGCCAGCAGCTGGACTCTCAGGGGCTCCTACAATGAGCAGTTCTTC.

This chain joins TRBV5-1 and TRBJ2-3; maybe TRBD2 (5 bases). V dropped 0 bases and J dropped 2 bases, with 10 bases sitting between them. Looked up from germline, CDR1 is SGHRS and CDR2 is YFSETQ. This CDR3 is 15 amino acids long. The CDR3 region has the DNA TGCGCCAGCAGCTTGGTCGGGGAATCCACAGATACGCAGTATTTT. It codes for CASSLVGESTDTQYF. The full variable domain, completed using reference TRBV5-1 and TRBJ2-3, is KAGVTQTPRYLIKTRGQQVTLSCSPISGHRSVSWYQQTPGQGLQFLFEYFSETQRNKGNFPGRFSGRQFSNSRSEMNVSTLELGDSALYLCASSLVGESTDTQYFGPGTRLTVL.

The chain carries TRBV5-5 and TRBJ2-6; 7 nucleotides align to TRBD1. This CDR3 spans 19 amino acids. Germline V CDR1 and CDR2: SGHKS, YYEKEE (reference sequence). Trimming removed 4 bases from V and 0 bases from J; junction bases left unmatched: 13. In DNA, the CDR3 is TGTGCCAGCAGCCTAGGGACAGTTAAGTCCCCCTCTGGGGCCAACGTCCTGACTTTC. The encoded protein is CASSLGTVKSPSGANVLTF.

DNA for the CDR3: TGTGCCAGCAGTCCTACGAGGATTCCTGAAGCTTTCTTT. Amino acids: CASSPTRIPEAFF. The V gene is TRBV28, the J gene TRBJ1-1; D is undetermined. Germline CDR1 is MDHEN and CDR2 is SYDVKM. CDR3 length: 13 amino acids. Deletions cut 5 bases from V and 6 bases from J, with 13 bases between.

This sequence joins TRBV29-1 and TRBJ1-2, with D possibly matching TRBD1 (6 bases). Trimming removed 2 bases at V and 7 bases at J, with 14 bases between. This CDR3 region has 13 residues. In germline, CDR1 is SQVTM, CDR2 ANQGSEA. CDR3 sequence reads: CSVERGEQGGYTF. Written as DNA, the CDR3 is TGCAGCGTTGAAAGGGGGGAACAGGGTGGCTACACCTTC.

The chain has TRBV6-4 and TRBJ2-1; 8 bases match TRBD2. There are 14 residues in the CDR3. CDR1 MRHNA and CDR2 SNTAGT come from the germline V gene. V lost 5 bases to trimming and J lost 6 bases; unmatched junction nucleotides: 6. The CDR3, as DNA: TGTGCCAGCAGTCCGGGACTAGAGTCCAATGAGCAGTTCTTC. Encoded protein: CASSPGLESNEQFF.

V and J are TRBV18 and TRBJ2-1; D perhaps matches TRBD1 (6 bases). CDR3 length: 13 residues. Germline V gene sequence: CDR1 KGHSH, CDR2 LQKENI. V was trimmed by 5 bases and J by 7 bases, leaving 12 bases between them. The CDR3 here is CASSGAGVNEQFF. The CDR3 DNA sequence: TGTGCCAGCTCAGGGGCAGGGGTGAATGAGCAGTTCTTC.

CDR3 DNA: TGTGCCAGCAGCTCAATGGGCCAGGCCACCTACGAGCAGTACTTC. It codes for CASSSMGQATYEQYF. The chain links TRBV7-2 to TRBJ2-7; D unresolved. This CDR3 is 15 amino acids long. Per the germline V gene, CDR1 is SGHTA and CDR2 is FQGNSA. V was pared by 4 bases and J by 2 bases, with 15 bases between.

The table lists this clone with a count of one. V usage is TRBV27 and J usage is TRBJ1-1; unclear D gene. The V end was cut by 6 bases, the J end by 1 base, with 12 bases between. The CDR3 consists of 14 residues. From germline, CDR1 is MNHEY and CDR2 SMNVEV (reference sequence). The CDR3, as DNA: TGTGCCAGCAGGGAGGGAGGGAGGAACACTGAAGCTTTCTTT. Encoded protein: CASREGGRNTEAFF.

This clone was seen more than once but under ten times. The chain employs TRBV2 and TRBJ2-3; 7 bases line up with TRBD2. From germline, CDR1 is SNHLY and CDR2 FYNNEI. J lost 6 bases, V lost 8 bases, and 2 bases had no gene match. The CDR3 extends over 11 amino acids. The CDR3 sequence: CASGRVDTQYF. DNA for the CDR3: TGTGCCAGCGGGAGGGTGGATACGCAGTATTTT.

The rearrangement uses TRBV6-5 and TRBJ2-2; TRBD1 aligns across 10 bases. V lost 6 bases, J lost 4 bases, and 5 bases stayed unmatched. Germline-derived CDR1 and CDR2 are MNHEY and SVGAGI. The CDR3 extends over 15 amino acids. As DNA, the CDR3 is TGTGCCAGCAGGTGGACAGGGGGGAGCACCGGGGAGCTGTTTTTT. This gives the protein CASRWTGGSTGELFF.

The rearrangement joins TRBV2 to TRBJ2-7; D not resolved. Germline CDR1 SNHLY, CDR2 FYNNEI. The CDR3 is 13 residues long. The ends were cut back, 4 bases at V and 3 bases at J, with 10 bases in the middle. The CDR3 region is CASSVGPFYEQYF. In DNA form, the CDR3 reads TGTGCCAGCAGTGTTGGGCCTTTCTACGAGCAGTACTTC. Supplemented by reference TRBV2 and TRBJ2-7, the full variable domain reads EPEVTQTPSHQVTQMGQEVILRCVPISNHLYFYWYRQILGQKVEFLVSFYNNEISEKSEIFDDQFSVERPDGSNFTLKIRSTKLEDSAMYFCASSVGPFYEQYFGPGTRLTVT.

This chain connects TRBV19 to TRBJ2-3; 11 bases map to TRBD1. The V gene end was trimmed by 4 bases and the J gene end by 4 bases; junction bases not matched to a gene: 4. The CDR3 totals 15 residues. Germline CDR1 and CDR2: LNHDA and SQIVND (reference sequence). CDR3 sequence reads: CASSRDRGYADTQYF. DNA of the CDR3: TGTGCCAGTAGTAGGGACAGGGGGTACGCAGATACGCAGTATTTT.

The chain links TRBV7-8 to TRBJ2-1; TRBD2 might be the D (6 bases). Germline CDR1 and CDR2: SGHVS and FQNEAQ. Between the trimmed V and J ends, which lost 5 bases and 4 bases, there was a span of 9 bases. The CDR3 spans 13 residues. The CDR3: CASSRDFYNEQFF. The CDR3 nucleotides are TGTGCCAGCAGCCGGGACTTTTACAATGAGCAGTTCTTC. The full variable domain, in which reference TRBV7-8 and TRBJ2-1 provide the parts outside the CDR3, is GAGVSQSPRYKVAKRGQDVALRCDPISGHVSLFWYQQALGQGPEFLTYFQNEAQLDKSGLPSDRFFAERPEGSVSTLKIQRTQQEDSAVYLCASSRDFYNEQFFGPGTRLTVL.

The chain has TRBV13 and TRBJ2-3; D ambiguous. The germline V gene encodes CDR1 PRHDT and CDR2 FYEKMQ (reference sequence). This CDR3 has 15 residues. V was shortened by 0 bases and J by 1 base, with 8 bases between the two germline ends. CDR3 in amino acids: CASSLGRVRTDTQYF. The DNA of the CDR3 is TGTGCCAGCAGCTTAGGGAGAGTCCGCACAGATACGCAGTATTTT.

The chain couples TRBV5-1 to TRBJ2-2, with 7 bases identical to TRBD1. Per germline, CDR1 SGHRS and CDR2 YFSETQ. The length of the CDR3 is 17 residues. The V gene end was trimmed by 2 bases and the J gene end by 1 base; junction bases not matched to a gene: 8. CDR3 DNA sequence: TGCGCCAGCAGCTTTGGGACAGATACTATGAACACCGGGGAGCTGTTTTTT. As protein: CASSFGTDTMNTGELFF.

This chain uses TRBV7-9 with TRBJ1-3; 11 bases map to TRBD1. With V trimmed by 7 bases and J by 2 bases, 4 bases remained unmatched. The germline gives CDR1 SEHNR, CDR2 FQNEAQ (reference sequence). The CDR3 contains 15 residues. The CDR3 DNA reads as TGTGCCAGCACCGGACAGGGGGCGGCTGGAAACACCATATATTTT. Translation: CASTGQGAAGNTIYF.